The rows below give T cell receptor beta chains drawn from one sample of a study of blood T cell repertoires in COVID-19. Data came from immunoSEQ multiplex PCR; TCRdb stores just in-frame clones and leaves some out. The sample records some 110,000 clones, around 84% being singletons. The sample consisted of peripheral blood. The receptor source for this set is a woman at least 80 years old with acute or convalescent COVID-19. CDR3s include the opening cysteine and the closing phenylalanine or tryptophan.

V	J	CDR3
TRBV6-5	TRBJ2-3	CASSYSPGDATDTQYF
TRBV19	TRBJ1-5	CASSIGAGQGNQPQHF
TRBV11-1	TRBJ2-1	CASSPPSSYNEQFF
TRBV7-8	TRBJ2-2	CASSPTGGLTGELFF
TRBV10-1	TRBJ2-3	CASSAGTSRPYF
TRBV2	TRBJ2-2	CASRQGAAGELFF
TRBV2	TRBJ1-6	CASILSGTGEAILHF
TRBV29-1	TRBJ2-1	CSVGRGGEQFF
TRBV7-9	TRBJ1-2	CASSFRQGLDGYTF
TRBV6-5	TRBJ2-7	CASSSSGRPYEQYF